This T cell receptor (beta chain) came from a study of blood T cells in healthy people across ages. The study's findings and limits: Researchers said unsorted PBMCs prevented a conclusive naive versus antigen-experienced comparison.

A second PCR of roughly 7 to 11 cycles used a sample-barcoded 5' primer and a J-beta primer mix. TCRdb reprocessed the 5' RACE reads with MiXCR, giving one entry per CDR3 protein. The data hold some 560,000 distinct CDR3 sequences, with over 25% observed a single time. The CDR3 spans 15 residues. V was pared by 3 bases and J by 3 bases, with 11 bases between. CDR1 and CDR2 from the germline V gene are WSHSY and SAAADI. With respect to this clonotype: The antigen is unknown.

A further study also used this sample, focusing on T cells of mothers and their children.

Sequenced input: blood. The sequence was collected from a boy younger than 10 in good health. The genes are TRBV10-2 and TRBJ1-4, with D possibly being TRBD1 (5 bases). CDR3 region: CASSEWGKSNEKLFF. Written as DNA, the CDR3 is TGCGCCAGCAGTGAATGGGGGAAGTCTAATGAAAAACTGTTTTTT.